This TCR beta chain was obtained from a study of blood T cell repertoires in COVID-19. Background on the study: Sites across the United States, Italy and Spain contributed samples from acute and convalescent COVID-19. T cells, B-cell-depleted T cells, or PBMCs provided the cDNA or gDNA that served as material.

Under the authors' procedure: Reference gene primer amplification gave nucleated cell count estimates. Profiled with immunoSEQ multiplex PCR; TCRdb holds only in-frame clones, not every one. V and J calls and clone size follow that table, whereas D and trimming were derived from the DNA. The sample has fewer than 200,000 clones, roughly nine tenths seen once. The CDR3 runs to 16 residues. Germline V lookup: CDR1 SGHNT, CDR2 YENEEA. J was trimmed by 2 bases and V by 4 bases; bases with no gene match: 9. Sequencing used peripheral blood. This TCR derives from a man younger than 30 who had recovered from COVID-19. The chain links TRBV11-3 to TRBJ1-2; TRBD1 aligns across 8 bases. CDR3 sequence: CASSSLDRGVNYGYTF. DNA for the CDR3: TGTGCCAGCAGCTCGCTCGACAGGGGTGTGAACTATGGCTACACCTTC.